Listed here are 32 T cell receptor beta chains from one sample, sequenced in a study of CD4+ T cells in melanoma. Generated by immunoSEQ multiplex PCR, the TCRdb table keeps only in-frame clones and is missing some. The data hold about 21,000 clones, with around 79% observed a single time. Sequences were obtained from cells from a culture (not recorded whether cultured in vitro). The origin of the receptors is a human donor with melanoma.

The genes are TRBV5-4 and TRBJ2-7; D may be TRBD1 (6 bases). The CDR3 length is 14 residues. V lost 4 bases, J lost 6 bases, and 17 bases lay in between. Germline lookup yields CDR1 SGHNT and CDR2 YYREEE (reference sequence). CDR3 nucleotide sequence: TGTGCCAGCAGCCATTCTGAGGGGGAAGGCGAGCAGTACTTC. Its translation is CASSHSEGEGEQYF.

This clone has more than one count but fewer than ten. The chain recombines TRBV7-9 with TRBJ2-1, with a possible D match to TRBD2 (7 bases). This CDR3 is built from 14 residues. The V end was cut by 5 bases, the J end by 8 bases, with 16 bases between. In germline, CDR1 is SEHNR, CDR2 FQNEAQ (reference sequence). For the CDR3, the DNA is TGTGCCAGCAGCCCCAGTCGGGGGGCGTATGAGCAGTTCTTC. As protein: CASSPSRGAYEQFF.

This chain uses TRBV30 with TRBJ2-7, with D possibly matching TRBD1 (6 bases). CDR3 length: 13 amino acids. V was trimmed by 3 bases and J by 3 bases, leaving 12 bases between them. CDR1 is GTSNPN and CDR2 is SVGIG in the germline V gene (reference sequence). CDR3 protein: CAWRKDSNYEQYF. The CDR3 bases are TGTGCCTGGAGAAAGGACAGTAACTACGAGCAGTACTTC.

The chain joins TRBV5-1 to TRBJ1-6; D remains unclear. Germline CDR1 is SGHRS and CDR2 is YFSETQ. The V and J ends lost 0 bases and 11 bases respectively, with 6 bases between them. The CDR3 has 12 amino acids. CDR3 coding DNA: TGCGCCAGCAGCTTGGGCCCCCCACCCCTCCACTTT. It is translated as CASSLGPPPLHF.

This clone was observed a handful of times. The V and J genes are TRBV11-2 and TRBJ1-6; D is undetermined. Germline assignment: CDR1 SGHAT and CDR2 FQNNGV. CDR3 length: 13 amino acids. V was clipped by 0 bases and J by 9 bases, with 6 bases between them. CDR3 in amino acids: CASSLEKSSPLHF. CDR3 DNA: TGTGCCAGCAGCTTAGAGAAATCTTCACCCCTCCACTTT.

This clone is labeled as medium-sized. CDR3 loop: CASSREDSANYGYTF. The CDR3 coding sequence is TGCGCCAGCAGCCGGGAGGACAGCGCTAACTATGGCTACACCTTC. The J gene is TRBJ1-2, the V gene TRBV4-1, with D perhaps TRBD1 (6 bases). V was trimmed by 4 bases and J by 0 bases, leaving 12 bases between them. The length of the CDR3 is 15 residues. CDR1 and CDR2 (germline): MGHRA, YSYEKL.

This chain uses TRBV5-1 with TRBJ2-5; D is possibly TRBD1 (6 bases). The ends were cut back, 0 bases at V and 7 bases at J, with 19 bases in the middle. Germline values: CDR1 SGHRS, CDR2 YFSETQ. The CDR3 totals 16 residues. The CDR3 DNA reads TGCGCCAGCAGCTTGGGGTACGGGACACGTTCGAGGACCCAGTACTTC. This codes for CASSLGYGTRSRTQYF.

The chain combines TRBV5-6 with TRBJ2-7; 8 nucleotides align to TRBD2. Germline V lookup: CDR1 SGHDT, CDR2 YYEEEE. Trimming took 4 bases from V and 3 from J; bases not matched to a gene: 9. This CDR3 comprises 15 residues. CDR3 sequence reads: CASSLERGPLYEQYF. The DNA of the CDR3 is TGTGCCAGCAGCCTAGAGCGGGGGCCCCTCTACGAGCAGTACTTC.

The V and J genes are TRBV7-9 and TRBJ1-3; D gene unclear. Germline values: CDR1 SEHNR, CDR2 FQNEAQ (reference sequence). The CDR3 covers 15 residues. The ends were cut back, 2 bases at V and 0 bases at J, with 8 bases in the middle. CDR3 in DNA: TGTGCCAGCAGCTTATCCATCTCCTCTGGAAACACCATATATTTT. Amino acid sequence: CASSLSISSGNTIYF.

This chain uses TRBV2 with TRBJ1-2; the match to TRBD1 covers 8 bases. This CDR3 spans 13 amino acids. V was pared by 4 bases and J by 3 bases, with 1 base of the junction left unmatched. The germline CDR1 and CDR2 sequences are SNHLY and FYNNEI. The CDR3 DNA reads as TGTGCCAGCAGTGTGACAGGGGACTATGGCTACACCTTC. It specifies CASSVTGDYGYTF.

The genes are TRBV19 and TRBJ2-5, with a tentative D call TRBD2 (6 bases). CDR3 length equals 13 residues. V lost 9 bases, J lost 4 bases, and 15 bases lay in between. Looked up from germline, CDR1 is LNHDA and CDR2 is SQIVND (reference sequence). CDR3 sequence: CASSMRRGETQYF. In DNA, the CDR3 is TGTGCCAGCTCTATGAGGAGGGGAGAGACCCAGTACTTC.

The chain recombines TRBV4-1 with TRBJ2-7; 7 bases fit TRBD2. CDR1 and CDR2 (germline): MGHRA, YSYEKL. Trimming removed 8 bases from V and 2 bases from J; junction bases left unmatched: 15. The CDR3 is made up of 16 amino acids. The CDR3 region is CASSTIRGVTTYEQYF. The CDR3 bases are TGCGCCAGCTCCACTATCCGGGGGGTGACGACCTACGAGCAGTACTTC.

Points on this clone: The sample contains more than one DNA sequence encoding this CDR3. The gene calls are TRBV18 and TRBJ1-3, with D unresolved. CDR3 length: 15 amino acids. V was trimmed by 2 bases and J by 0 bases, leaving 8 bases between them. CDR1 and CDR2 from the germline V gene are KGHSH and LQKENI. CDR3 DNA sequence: TGTGCCAGCTCACCAACTCCGAGCTCTGGAAACACCATATATTTT. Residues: CASSPTPSSGNTIYF.

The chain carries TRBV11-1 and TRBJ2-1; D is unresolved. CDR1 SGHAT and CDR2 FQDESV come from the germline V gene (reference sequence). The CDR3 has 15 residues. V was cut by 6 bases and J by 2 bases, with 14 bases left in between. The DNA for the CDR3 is TGTGCCAGCAGTTATTCGGCAGACGCCTACAATGAGCAGTTCTTC. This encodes CASSYSADAYNEQFF. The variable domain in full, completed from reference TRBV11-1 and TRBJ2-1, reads EAEVAQSPRYKITEKSQAVAFWCDPISGHATLYWYRQILGQGPELLVQFQDESVVDDSQLPKDRFSAERLKGVDSTLKIQPAELGDSAMYLCASSYSADAYNEQFFGPGTRLTVL.

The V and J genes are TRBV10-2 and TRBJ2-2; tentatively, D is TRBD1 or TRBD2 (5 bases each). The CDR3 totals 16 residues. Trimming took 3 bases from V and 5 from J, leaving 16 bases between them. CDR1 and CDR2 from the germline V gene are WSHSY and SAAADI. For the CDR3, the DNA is TGCGCCAGCAGTGATTTCCGGGACCTCCCGACCGGGGAGCTGTTTTTT. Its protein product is CASSDFRDLPTGELFF.

CDR3 loop: CASSIGDRVGSDTQYF. The CDR3 DNA reads as TGTGCCAGTAGTATAGGCGACAGGGTCGGGTCAGATACGCAGTATTTT. The chain recombines TRBV19 with TRBJ2-3; TRBD1 aligns across 7 bases. Trimming cost V 1 base and J 4 bases; bases outside gene matches: 8. The CDR3 is 16 amino acids. Germline lookup yields CDR1 LNHDA and CDR2 SQIVND (reference sequence).

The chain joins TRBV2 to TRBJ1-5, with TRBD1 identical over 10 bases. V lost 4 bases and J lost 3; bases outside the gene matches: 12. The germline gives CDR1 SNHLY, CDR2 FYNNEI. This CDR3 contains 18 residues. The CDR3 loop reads CASSVPGQGSIFNQPQHF. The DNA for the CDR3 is TGTGCCAGCAGTGTCCCGGGACAGGGGTCCATATTCAATCAGCCCCAGCATTTT.

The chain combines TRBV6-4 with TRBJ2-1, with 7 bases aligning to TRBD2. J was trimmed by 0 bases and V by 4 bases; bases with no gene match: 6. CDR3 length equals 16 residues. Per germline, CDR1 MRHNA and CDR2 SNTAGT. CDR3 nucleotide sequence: TGTGCCAGCAGTGCGCGGCGGGGGAGCTCCTACAATGAGCAGTTCTTC. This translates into CASSARRGSSYNEQFF.

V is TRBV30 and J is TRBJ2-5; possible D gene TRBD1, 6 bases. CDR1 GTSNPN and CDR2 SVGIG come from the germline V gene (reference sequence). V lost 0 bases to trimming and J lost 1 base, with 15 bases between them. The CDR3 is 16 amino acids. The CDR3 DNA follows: TGTGCCTGGAGTGTCAGGGACATATGGGTCCAAGAGACCCAGTACTTC. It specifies CAWSVRDIWVQETQYF.

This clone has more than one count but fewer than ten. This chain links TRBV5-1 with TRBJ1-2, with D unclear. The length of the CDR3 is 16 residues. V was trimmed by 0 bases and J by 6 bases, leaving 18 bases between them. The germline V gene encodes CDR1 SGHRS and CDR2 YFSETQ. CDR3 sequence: CASSLASGPVMDGYTF. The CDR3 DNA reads TGCGCCAGCAGCTTGGCATCCGGCCCCGTTATGGATGGCTACACCTTC.

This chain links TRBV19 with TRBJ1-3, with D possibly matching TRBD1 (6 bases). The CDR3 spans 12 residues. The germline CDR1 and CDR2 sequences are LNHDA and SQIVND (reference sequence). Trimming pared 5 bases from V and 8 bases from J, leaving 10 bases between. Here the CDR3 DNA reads TGTGCCAGTAGTCAACAGGGCTACACCATATATTTT. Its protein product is CASSQQGYTIYF. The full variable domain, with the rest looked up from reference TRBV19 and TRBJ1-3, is DGGITQSPKYLFRKEGQNVTLSCEQNLNHDAMYWYRQDPGQGLRLIYYSQIVNDFQKGDIAEGYSVSREKKESFPLTVTSAQKNPTAFYLCASSQQGYTIYFGEGSWLTVV.

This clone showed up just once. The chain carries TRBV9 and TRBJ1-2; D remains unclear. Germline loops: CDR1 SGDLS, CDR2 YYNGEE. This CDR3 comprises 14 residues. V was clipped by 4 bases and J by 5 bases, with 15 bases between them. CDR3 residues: CASSPQAGLYGYTF. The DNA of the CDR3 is TGTGCCAGCAGCCCCCAGGCCGGGCTGTATGGCTACACCTTC.

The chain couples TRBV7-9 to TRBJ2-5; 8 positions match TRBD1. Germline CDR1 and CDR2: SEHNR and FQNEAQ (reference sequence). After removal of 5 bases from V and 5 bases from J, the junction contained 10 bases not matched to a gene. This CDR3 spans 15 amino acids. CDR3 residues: CASSPGWDRRETQYF. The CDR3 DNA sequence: TGTGCCAGCAGCCCAGGGTGGGACAGGCGTGAGACCCAGTACTTC.

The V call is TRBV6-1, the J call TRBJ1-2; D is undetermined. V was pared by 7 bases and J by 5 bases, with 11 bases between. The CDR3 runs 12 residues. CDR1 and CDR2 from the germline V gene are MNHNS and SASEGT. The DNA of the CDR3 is TGTGCCAGCACAACCGCGCCATATGGCTACACCTTC. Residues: CASTTAPYGYTF.

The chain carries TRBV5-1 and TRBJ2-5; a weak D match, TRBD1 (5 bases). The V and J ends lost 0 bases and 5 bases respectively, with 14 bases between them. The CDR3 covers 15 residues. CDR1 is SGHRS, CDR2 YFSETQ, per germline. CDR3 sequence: CASSLEGGAWETQYF. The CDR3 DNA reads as TGCGCCAGCAGCTTGGAGGGTGGGGCCTGGGAGACCCAGTACTTC.

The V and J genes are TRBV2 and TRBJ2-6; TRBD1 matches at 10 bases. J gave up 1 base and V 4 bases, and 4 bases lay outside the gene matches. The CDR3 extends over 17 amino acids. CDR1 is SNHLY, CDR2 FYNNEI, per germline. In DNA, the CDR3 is TGTGCCAGCAGTGTGGACAGGGGGGCGTCTGGGGCCAACGTCCTGACTTTC. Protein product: CASSVDRGASGANVLTF.

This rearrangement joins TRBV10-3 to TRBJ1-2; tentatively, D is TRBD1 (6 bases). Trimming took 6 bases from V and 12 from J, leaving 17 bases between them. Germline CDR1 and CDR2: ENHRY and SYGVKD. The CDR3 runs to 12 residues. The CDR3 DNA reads TGTGCCATCAGAGACGGGACACAATGGCACACCTTC. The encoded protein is CAIRDGTQWHTF.

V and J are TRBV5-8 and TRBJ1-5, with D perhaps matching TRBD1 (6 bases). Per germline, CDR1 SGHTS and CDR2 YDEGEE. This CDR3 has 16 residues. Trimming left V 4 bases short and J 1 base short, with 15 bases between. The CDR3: CASSPTGSTSNQPQHF. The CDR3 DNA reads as TGTGCCAGCAGCCCAACAGGGAGTACGAGCAATCAGCCCCAGCATTTT.

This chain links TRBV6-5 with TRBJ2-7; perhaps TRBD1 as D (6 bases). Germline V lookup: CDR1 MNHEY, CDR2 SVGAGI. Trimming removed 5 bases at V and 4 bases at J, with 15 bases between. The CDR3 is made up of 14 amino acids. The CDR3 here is CASSPDRTRYEQYF. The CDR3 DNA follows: TGTGCCAGCAGTCCCGACAGGACGAGATACGAGCAGTACTTC.

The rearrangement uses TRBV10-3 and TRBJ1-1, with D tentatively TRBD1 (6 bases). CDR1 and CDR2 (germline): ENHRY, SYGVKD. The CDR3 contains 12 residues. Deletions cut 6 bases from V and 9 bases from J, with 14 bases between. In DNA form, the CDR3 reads TGTGCCATCAGAGAGGGGGAATCGCAAGCTTTCTTT. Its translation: CAIREGESQAFF.

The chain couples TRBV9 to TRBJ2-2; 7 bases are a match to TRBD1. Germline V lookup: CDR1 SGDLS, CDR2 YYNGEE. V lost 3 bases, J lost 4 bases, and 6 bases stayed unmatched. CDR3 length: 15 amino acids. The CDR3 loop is CASSEGQPPTGELFF. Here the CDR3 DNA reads TGTGCCAGCAGCGAGGGACAGCCCCCCACCGGGGAGCTGTTTTTT. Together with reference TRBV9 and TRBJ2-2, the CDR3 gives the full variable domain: DSGVTQTPKHLITATGQRVTLRCSPRSGDLSVYWYQQSLDQGLQFLIQYYNGEERAKGNILERFSAQQFPDLHSELNLSSLELGDSALYFCASSEGQPPTGELFFGEGSRLTVL.

CDR3 sequence: CASSQDAGRISGANVLTF. CDR3 nucleotide sequence: TGCGCCAGCAGCCAAGATGCCGGTAGGATCTCTGGGGCCAACGTCCTGACTTTC. V usage is TRBV4-1 and J usage is TRBJ2-6; D not certain. The CDR3 is 18 residues long. Per the germline V gene, CDR1 is MGHRA and CDR2 is YSYEKL. V was shortened by 0 bases and J by 0 bases, with 12 bases between the two germline ends.